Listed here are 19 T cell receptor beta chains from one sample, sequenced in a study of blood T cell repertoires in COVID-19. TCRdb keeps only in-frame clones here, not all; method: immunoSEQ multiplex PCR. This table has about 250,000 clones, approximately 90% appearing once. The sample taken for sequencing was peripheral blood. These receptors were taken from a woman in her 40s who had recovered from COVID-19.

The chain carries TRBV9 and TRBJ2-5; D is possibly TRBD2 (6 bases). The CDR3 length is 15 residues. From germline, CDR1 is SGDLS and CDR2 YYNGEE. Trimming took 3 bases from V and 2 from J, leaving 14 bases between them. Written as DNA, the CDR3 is TGTGCCAGCAGCGCCCCAGGGACTTTACAAGAGACCCAGTACTTC. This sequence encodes CASSAPGTLQETQYF.

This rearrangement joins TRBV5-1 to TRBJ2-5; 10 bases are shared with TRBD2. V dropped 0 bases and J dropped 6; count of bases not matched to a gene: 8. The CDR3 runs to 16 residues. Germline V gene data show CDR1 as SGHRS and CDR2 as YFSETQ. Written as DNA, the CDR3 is TGCGCCAGCAGCTTGGCGTCTAGCGGGGGATCGAAGACCCAGTACTTC. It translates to CASSLASSGGSKTQYF.

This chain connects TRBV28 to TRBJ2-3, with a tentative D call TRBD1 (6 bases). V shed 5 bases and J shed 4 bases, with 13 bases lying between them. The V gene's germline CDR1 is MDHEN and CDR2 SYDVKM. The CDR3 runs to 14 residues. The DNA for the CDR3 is TGTGCCAGCAGTCTGACAGGACCCCCAGATACGCAGTATTTT. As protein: CASSLTGPPDTQYF.

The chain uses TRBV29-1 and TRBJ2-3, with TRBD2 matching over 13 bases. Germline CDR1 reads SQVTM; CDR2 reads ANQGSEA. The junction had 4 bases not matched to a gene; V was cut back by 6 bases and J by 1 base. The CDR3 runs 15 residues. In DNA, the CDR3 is TGCAGCGTCCTAGGGACTAGCGGGGGCACAGATACGCAGTATTTT. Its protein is CSVLGTSGGTDTQYF.

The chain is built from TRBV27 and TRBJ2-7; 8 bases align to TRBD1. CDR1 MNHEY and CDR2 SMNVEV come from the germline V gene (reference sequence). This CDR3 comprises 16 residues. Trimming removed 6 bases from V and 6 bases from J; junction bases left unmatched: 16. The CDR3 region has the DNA TGTGCCAGCAGCTCCCCGAGCCGGGACAGGAATTCCGAGCAGTACTTC. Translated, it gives CASSSPSRDRNSEQYF.

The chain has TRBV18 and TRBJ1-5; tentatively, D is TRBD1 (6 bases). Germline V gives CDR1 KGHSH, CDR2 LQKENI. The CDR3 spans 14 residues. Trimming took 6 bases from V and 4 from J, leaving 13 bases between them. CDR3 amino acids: CASSHGQPNQPQHF. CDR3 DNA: TGTGCCAGCTCCCACGGACAGCCAAATCAGCCCCAGCATTTT.

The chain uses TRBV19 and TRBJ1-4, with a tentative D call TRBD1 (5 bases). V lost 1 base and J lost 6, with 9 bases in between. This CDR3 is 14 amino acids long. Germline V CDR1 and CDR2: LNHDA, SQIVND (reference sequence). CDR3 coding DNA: TGTGCCAGTAGTATAGGGGGCGCCGATGAAAAACTGTTTTTT. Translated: CASSIGGADEKLFF.

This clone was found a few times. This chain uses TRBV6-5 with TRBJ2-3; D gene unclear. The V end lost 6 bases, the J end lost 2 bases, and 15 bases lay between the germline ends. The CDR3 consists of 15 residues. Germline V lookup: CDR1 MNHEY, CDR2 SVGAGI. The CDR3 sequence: CASRIDFINTDTQYF. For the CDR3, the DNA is TGTGCCAGCAGGATCGACTTCATCAACACAGATACGCAGTATTTT.

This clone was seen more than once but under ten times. The DNA for the CDR3 is TGTGCCAGCAGCCAAGGGGACAGGGATGATGAAAAACTGTTTTTT. Protein sequence: CASSQGDRDDEKLFF. The chain combines TRBV4-2 with TRBJ1-4; 9 bases align to TRBD1. V was clipped by 1 base and J by 6 bases; unmatched bases: 3. CDR1 LGHNA and CDR2 YNFKEQ come from the germline V gene. This CDR3 has 15 amino acids.

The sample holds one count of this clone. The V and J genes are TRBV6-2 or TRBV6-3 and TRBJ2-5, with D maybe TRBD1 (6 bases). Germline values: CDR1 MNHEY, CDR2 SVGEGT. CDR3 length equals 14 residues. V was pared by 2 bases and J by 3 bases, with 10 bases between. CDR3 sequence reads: CASSYKGVEETQYF. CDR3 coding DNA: TGTGCCAGCAGTTACAAGGGGGTAGAAGAGACCCAGTACTTC.

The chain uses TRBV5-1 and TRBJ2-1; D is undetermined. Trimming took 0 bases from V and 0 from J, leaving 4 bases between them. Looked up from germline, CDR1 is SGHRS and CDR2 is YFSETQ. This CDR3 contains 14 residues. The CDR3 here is CASSLGLSYNEQFF. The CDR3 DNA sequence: TGCGCCAGCAGCTTGGGTCTCTCCTACAATGAGCAGTTCTTC.

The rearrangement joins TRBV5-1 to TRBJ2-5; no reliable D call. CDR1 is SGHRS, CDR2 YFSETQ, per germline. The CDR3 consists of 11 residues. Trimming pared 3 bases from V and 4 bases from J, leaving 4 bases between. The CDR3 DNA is TGCGCCAGCAGCTCCGGAGAGACCCAGTACTTC. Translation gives CASSSGETQYF.

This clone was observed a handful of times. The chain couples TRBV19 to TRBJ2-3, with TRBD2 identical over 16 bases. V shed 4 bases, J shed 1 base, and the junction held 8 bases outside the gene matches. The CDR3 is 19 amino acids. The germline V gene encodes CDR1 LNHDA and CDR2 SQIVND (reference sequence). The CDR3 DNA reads TGTGCCAGTAGTAAAGGGACTAGCGGGAGGGTAGGGCGCACAGATACGCAGTATTTT. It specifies CASSKGTSGRVGRTDTQYF. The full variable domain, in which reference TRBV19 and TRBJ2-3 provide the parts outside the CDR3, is DGGITQSPKYLFRKEGQNVTLSCEQNLNHDAMYWYRQDPGQGLRLIYYSQIVNDFQKGDIAEGYSVSREKKESFPLTVTSAQKNPTAFYLCASSKGTSGRVGRTDTQYFGPGTRLTVL.

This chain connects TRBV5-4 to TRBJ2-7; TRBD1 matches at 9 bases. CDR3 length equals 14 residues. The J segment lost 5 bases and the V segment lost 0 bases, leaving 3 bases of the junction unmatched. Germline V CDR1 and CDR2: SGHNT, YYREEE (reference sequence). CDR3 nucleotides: TGTGCCAGCAGCTTGGGGACAGGGGAAGACGAGCAGTACTTC. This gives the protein CASSLGTGEDEQYF.

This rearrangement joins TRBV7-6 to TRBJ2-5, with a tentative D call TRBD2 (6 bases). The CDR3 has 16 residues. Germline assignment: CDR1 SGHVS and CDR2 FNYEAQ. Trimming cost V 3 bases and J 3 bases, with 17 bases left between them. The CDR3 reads CASSFQPGLEKETQYF. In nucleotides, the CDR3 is TGTGCCAGCAGCTTTCAACCGGGACTGGAGAAAGAGACCCAGTACTTC.

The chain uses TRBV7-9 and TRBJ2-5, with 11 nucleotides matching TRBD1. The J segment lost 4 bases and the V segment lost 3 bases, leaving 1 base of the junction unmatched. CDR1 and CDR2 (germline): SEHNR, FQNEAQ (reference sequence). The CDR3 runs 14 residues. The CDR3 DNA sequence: TGTGCCAGCAGCTTCGGGACAGGGGGAGAGACCCAGTACTTC. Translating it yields CASSFGTGGETQYF.

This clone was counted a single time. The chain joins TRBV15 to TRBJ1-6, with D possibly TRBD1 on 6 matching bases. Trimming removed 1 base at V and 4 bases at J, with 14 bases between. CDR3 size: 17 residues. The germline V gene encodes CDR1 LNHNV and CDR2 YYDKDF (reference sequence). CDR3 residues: CATSRAPSDRYNSPLHF. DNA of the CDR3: TGTGCCACCAGCAGAGCCCCCTCGGACAGATATAATTCACCCCTCCACTTT.

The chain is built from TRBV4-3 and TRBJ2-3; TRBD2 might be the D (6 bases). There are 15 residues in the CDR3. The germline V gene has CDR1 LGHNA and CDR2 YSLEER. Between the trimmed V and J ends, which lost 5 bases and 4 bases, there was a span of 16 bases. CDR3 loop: CASSGTWEAADTQYF. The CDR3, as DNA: TGCGCCAGCAGCGGTACCTGGGAGGCGGCAGATACGCAGTATTTT.

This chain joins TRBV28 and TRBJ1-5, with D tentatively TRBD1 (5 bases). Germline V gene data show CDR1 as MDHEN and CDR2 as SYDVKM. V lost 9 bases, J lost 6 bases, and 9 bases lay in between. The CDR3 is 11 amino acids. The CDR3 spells CASRGGQPQHF. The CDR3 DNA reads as TGTGCCAGTAGGGGTGGTCAGCCCCAGCATTTT.